The 2 T cell receptor beta chains reported below all come from one sample, sequenced in a study of vaccination effects on CD4 cells after COVID-19. With roughly nine days of culture completed, CD4+ T cells were isolated. Participants got two doses of BNT162b2 or mRNA-1273 vaccine. These receptors are not linked to any known antigen. Clones were sequenced by immunoSEQ multiplex PCR, and TCRdb holds only the in-frame ones, with some missing. Among more than 60,000 clones listed, just under 75% were seen once. The sequences come from CD4+ T cells from PBMCs cultured without peptide, collected after COVID-19 vaccination. These receptors all stem from a human donor who received a COVID-19 vaccine.

The chain has TRBV19 and TRBJ2-6; a possible D gene is TRBD1 (6 bases). The length of the CDR3 is 14 residues. CDR1 is LNHDA and CDR2 is SQIVND in the germline V gene (reference sequence). V lost 7 bases, J lost 3 bases, and 10 bases lay in between. CDR3 protein: CASTPTGGANVLTF. Written as DNA, the CDR3 is TGTGCCAGTACCCCGACAGGTGGGGCCAACGTCCTGACTTTC.

V usage is TRBV14 and J usage is TRBJ2-5; no clear D. Trimming stripped 1 base from V and 7 bases from J, with 19 bases between. CDR1 and CDR2 from the germline V gene are SGHDN and FVKESK. The CDR3 runs 16 residues. The CDR3 coding sequence is TGTGCCAGCAGCCAAGTCTCCTACGGTAATCCGGGGACCCAGTACTTC. This encodes CASSQVSYGNPGTQYF.